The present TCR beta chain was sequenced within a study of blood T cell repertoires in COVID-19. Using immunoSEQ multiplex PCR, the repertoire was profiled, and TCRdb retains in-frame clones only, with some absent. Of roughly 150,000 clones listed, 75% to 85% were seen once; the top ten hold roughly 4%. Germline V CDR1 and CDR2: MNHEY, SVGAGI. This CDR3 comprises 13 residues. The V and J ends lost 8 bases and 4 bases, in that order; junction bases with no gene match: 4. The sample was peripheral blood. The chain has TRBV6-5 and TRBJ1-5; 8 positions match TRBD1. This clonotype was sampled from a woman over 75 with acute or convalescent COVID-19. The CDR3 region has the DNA TGTGCCAGCTCAGGGGGCAGTAATCAGCCCCAGCATTTT. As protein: CASSGGSNQPQHF.